Listed below are T cell receptor beta chains from one sample, sequenced in a study of identical twins. TCRdb passed the 5' RACE reads through MiXCR, listing each CDR3 protein once. The sample has some 900,000 distinct CDR3 sequences; around an eighth are singletons. This same sample was also taken into another study, of yellow fever vaccine responses in identical twins.

Sequences were obtained from PBMCs. These receptor sequences come from a woman under 30 in good health. CDR3s include the opening cysteine and the closing phenylalanine or tryptophan. Each record gives: clone size, V gene, D gene, J gene, CDR3 protein, CDR3 DNA. A D gene is named only where the DNA matches it firmly. Clone size is shown for a subset of rows, as once, few, many or a class of expanded clone.

few	TRBV6-5	-	TRBJ1-5	CATGTGNQPQHF	TGTGCTACTGGTACGGGGAACCAGCCCCAGCATTTT
-	TRBV24-1	-	TRBJ1-2	CATSSGVGYTF	TGTGCCACCAGTTCTGGGGTAGGCTACACCTTC
-	TRBV7-9	-	TRBJ1-1	CASSLKPGGDREAFF	TGTGCCAGCAGCTTAAAGCCGGGCGGAGACCGAGAAGCTTTCTTT
few	TRBV15	-	TRBJ2-3	CATSRAGEGTDTQYF	TGTGCCACCAGCAGAGCTGGCGAGGGGACAGATACGCAGTATTTT
-	TRBV6-1	-	TRBJ2-1	CASSESPGTANEQFF	TGTGCCAGCAGTGAAAGCCCAGGGACGGCGAATGAGCAGTTCTTC
-	TRBV12-3/TRBV12-4	TRBD2	TRBJ2-7	CASSKGAGTSGSAGYEQYF	TGTGCCAGCAGCAAGGGAGCCGGGACTAGCGGGAGCGCTGGCTACGAGCAGTACTTC
-	TRBV24-1	TRBD1	TRBJ2-3	CATGGQGEVRDTQYF	TGTGCCACCGGGGGACAGGGAGAGGTTCGGGATACGCAGTATTTT
few	TRBV10-3	-	TRBJ2-1	CAISGPTPLDEQFF	TGTGCCATCAGTGGTCCGACACCTTTGGATGAGCAGTTCTTC
-	TRBV4-1	TRBD2	TRBJ2-1	CASSQGSGVYNEQFF	TGCGCCAGCAGCCAAGGTAGCGGGGTATACAATGAGCAGTTCTTC
-	TRBV5-1	-	TRBJ2-3	CASSLAVSSGRTDTQYF	TGCGCCAGCAGCTTGGCCGTCTCGAGCGGACGCACAGATACGCAGTATTTT
few	TRBV6-5	TRBD2	TRBJ2-7	CASSYSAGGSSYEQYF	TGTGCCAGCAGTTACTCGGCCGGCGGGAGTAGTTACGAGCAGTACTTC
many	TRBV12-3/TRBV12-4	-	TRBJ2-1	CASSLAHGGFNEQFF	TGTGCCAGCAGTTTAGCTCACGGTGGGTTCAATGAGCAGTTCTTC
-	TRBV25-1	-	TRBJ1-3	CASSESTGFSGNTIYF	TGTGCCAGCAGTGAGTCCACAGGATTCTCTGGAAACACCATATATTTT
few	TRBV4-1	-	TRBJ2-3	CASSQVQGGTDTQYF	TGCGCCAGCAGCCAAGTTCAGGGAGGCACAGATACGCAGTATTTT
many	TRBV5-1	-	TRBJ1-1	CASSFWGHPAGTEAFF	TGCGCCAGCAGCTTCTGGGGACATCCCGCGGGGACTGAAGCTTTCTTT
-	TRBV7-6	TRBD1	TRBJ2-2	CASSTGGSEVTGELFF	TGTGCCAGCAGTACAGGGGGTAGCGAAGTCACCGGGGAGCTGTTTTTT
many	TRBV12-3/TRBV12-4	TRBD2	TRBJ2-1	CASSARNGRAVEQFF	TGTGCCAGCAGTGCCCGGAACGGGAGGGCCGTTGAGCAGTTCTTC
few	TRBV11-1	-	TRBJ2-2	CASSLKGGVSGAAGELFF	TGTGCCAGCAGCTTAAAGGGAGGCGTCTCTGGAGCCGCCGGGGAGCTGTTTTTT
few	TRBV3-1	-	TRBJ1-1	CASSQGRSTEAFF	TGTGCCAGCAGCCAAGGCAGAAGCACTGAAGCTTTCTTT
-	TRBV29-1	TRBD2	TRBJ2-3	CSVVSGRPSTDTQYF	TGCAGCGTAGTTAGCGGGAGACCTAGCACAGATACGCAGTATTTT
-	TRBV4-1	TRBD1	TRBJ2-4	CASSGLDRAAKNIQYF	TGCGCCAGCTCGGGGTTGGACAGGGCAGCCAAAAACATTCAGTACTTC
many	TRBV20-1	TRBD2	TRBJ2-1	CSAKTSGHPLNEQFF	TGCAGTGCTAAGACTAGCGGACACCCATTGAATGAGCAGTTCTTC
many	TRBV20-1	TRBD2	TRBJ2-1	CSASSSGRAVDEQFF	TGCAGTGCTAGTTCTAGCGGGAGGGCCGTAGATGAGCAGTTCTTC
-	TRBV25-1	-	TRBJ2-7	CATKSTGYEQYF	TGTGCCACCAAATCAACTGGCTACGAGCAGTACTTC
few	TRBV2	TRBD1	TRBJ1-5	CASRGTVNQPQHF	TGTGCCAGTCGTGGGACAGTTAATCAGCCCCAGCATTTT
-	TRBV9	TRBD1	TRBJ1-2	CASSVEGTGIYGYTF	TGTGCCAGCAGCGTAGAGGGGACAGGGATCTATGGCTACACCTTC
many	TRBV20-1	TRBD1	TRBJ2-6	CSAVDGQGSSGANVLTF	TGCAGTGCGGTTGACGGACAGGGGAGCTCTGGGGCCAACGTCCTGACTTTC
many	TRBV7-6	-	TRBJ2-7	CATKRSSYEQYF	TGTGCCACCAAGCGGAGCTCCTACGAGCAGTACTTC
many	TRBV3-1	-	TRBJ1-5	CASSQGGGLGNQPQHF	TGTGCCAGCAGCCAAGGGGGGGGGCTAGGCAATCAGCCCCAGCATTTT
many	TRBV5-1	TRBD2	TRBJ2-2	CASSREISGRIPGELFF	TGCGCCAGCAGCCGTGAGATTAGCGGGAGAATCCCCGGGGAGCTGTTTTTT
few	TRBV7-3	TRBD2	TRBJ2-6	CASSLRGLAGGWSGANVLTF	TGTGCCAGCAGCCTAAGGGGACTAGCGGGCGGGTGGTCTGGGGCCAACGTCCTGACTTTC
-	TRBV20-1	TRBD2	TRBJ2-7	CSARGTPGLAGASYEQYF	TGCAGTGCTAGAGGGACCCCGGGACTAGCGGGGGCCTCCTACGAGCAGTACTTC
-	TRBV20-1	-	TRBJ2-4	CSARDVDDYKNIQYF	TGCAGTGCTAGAGATGTCGACGACTATAAAAACATTCAGTACTTC
-	TRBV20-1	-	TRBJ2-3	CSAPTVPSTDTQYF	TGCAGTGCACCGACAGTACCTAGCACAGATACGCAGTATTTT
few	TRBV6-5	-	TRBJ1-1	CASSYSTGNRMNTEAFF	TGTGCCAGCAGTTACTCCACAGGGAATCGAATGAACACTGAAGCTTTCTTT
few	TRBV20-1	-	TRBJ2-1	CSARWLANNEQFF	TGCAGTGCTAGGTGGCTAGCGAACAATGAGCAGTTCTTC
-	TRBV2	-	TRBJ2-7	CASREGGASSYEQYF	TGTGCCAGCAGGGAAGGAGGGGCAAGCTCCTACGAGCAGTACTTC
-	TRBV18	TRBD2	TRBJ2-1	CASSPQGTSGIFNEQFF	TGTGCCAGCTCACCACAGGGGACTAGCGGGATCTTCAATGAGCAGTTCTTC
few	TRBV27	-	TRBJ2-7	CASSSYSGEQYF	TGTGCCAGCAGTTCATATTCGGGCGAGCAGTACTTC
few	TRBV6-1	TRBD1	TRBJ2-2	CASTMGQLNTGELFF	TGTGCCAGCACCATGGGACAGCTGAACACCGGGGAGCTGTTTTTT
-	TRBV7-7	TRBD2	TRBJ2-1	CASSPLLAGVNEQFF	TGTGCCAGCAGCCCACTTCTAGCGGGGGTCAATGAGCAGTTCTTC
-	TRBV20-1	-	TRBJ2-5	CSATMLRGSPLETQYF	TGCAGTGCTACGATGCTGCGGGGTTCCCCTCTAGAGACCCAGTACTTC
many	TRBV29-1	-	TRBJ2-7	CSVVGVADDYEQYF	TGCAGCGTGGTGGGGGTAGCGGACGACTACGAGCAGTACTTC
few	TRBV12-3/TRBV12-4	-	TRBJ1-1	CASSTGPAYAEAFF	TGTGCCAGCAGCACCGGGCCGGCTTACGCTGAAGCTTTCTTT
many	TRBV4-2	-	TRBJ2-3	CASSQDGGSTDTQYF	TGTGCCAGCAGCCAAGACGGAGGCAGCACAGATACGCAGTATTTT